One T cell receptor beta chain is described in this entry. Antigen specificity is unknown. These data belong to a study of lymphopenia after photon versus proton radiotherapy. Assay: immunoSEQ multiplex PCR; the TCRdb copy retains only in-frame clones and omits some. This table holds about 68,000 clones, approximately 91% found once. Study-wide results and caveats: Oligoclonal CD8+ Temra expansion after nadir drove photon patients' diversity drop. Only patients who died were analyzed for survival; proton advantage is unproven. A bigger post-nadir fall in TCR diversity correlated inversely with survival time in deceased patients. Under photons, naive T cells and diversity fell while effector/memory populations rose.

Germline values: CDR1 SGHAT, CDR2 FQNNGV. Unmatched junction bases numbered 4, after V lost 3 bases and J lost 7 bases. The CDR3 has 13 residues. This clonotype was obtained from a woman between 65 and 79 years old with pancreatic cancer. This sequence joins TRBV11-2 and TRBJ1-2; 8 bases fit TRBD1. This material consisted of peripheral blood, taken from a patient treated with photon-based radiotherapy. The DNA of the CDR3 is TGTGCCAGCAGCTTTGACAGGGGCTCTGGCTACACCTTC. Translation gives CASSFDRGSGYTF.